What follows describes a single TCR beta chain. The specificity of this receptor is unknown. No base qualities exist here, and no much larger clone lies one base off it. The entire isolated RNA was reverse transcribed using the High Capacity cDNA Reverse Transcription Kit, and thus expressed TCRB transcripts were sequenced. Naive, central memory and regulatory T cell samples underwent deep immunoSEQ sequencing, averaging approximately 3.3 million total reads per sample. Sorted cells were lysed in RLT buffer, and RNA was extracted using DNase-treated RNeasy Micro or Mini kits according to cell number. Each cell subset was processed separately to prevent cross-contamination, with patient and healthy donor samples processed together. Using the immunoSEQ multiplex PCR, TCRB sequences were amplified from cDNA into 87-bp fragments spanning the CDR3 region. The amplicons were sequenced using the Illumina HiSeq platform. The original methods were these. PCR bias was computationally corrected using synthetic template baselines, reads within Hamming distance 2 were collapsed, and singletons that could not be merged were discarded. Reads were aligned to IMGT to assign V, D and J genes, CDR3 length, and insertions or deletions at six rearrangement sites. Clonotype counts were normalized to sorted cell number within each subset before computing true diversity and Gini coefficients with the tcR R package. The overlap coefficient, calculated on TCRB nucleotide sequences, was used to measure repertoire sharing. As a proxy for the pre-selection repertoire, out-of-frame TCRB sequences from naive cells were analyzed. TCRdb provides this immuneACCESS table in a form limited to in-frame rearrangements. Some clones are lacking; in checked studies, under half of them reflect an unresolved V gene, and why the rest are absent is not known. D and trimming were read from the DNA, whereas the V and J calls and clone size are those reported in that table. For this sample there are 140,000 to 150,000 clones; around 9.3% appear just once. Jointly, the top ten make up around 1.4% of the sample.

This record belongs to a study of beta chain features in type 1 diabetes (dated by TCRdb to the late 2010s). Regarding the study in general: Patients and healthy donors did not differ in mean age, gender distribution, total cell number or subset yield. Regulatory and stem cell-like memory subsets were isolated from only 8 patients and roughly 8 healthy donors, whereas naive and central memory subsets came from all 28 donors. A total of over 95,000,000 sorted cells were examined across all samples, and RNA yield correlated strongly with the number of cells per subset. In the study, recently diagnosed type 1 diabetes patients and matched healthy donors were compared on the TCRB repertoires of their sorted circulating CD4+ T cell subsets.

Each donor gave one peripheral blood draw, about 110 mL on average, collected into heparinised tubes. Naive, central memory, regulatory and stem cell-like memory CD4+ T cells were sorted on a BD FACSAria II using a panel including CD45RO, CCR7, CD25, CD127, CD95 and CD27. Purity was above 95% for every sorted population. PBMCs were separated immediately by Lymphoprep density gradient centrifugation and were stained directly, without being cultured. So that batch effects would be minimized, each experiment stained and sorted samples in pairs, pairing one healthy donor with one patient. Overall study outcomes, separate from this receptor: Only small numbers of individuals were included in the HLA sub-analyses, which left unresolved whether HLA type had any influence on TCRB rearrangement. Because cDNA rather than genomic DNA was sequenced, highly expressing activated cells could have been over-represented, although no difference in activation and CD3 levels was found between groups. Naive, central memory and regulatory TCRB repertoires appeared more similar among patients than among healthy donors. Shorter templates might be favored by PCR, yet because patient and control samples were amplified and corrected together, any such skew would affect both groups equally. Type 1 diabetes patients showed a moderate but significant shortening of TCRB CDR3 length in all four CD4+ subsets. Patients with type 1 diabetes made fewer insertions and deleted more nucleotides at VDJ recombination sites, implying thymic rearrangement abnormalities.

The CDR3 spans 14 residues, from the cysteine through the phenylalanine. Just CDR3 DNA is preserved here, 42 bases in frame from base 1. Unmatched junction bases come to 8, with V trimmed by 7 bases and J by 6 bases. CDR1 and CDR2, looked up from the germline V gene, are MNHNS and SASEGT. This receptor chain uses TRBV6-1 and TRBJ1-4; 7 bases in the middle match TRBD1. Source material: naive CD4+ T cells from blood. The cell subset or site label on this specimen signifies: true naive CD4+ T cells. The TCR originated in a man between 18 and 29 years old in good health. The CDR3 region: CASNSDRVDEKLFF. The nucleotides read TGTGCCAGCAATTCCGACAGGGTGGATGAAAAACTGTTTTTT.